Below, 3 T cell receptor beta chains from the same sample are listed, as sequenced in a study of shared clonotypes between healthy human individuals. Here immunoSEQ multiplex PCR was the method, and the copy in TCRdb shows in-frame clones only, minus some. The sample includes approximately 1,000,000 clones, approximately 75% of them seen just once. Sequencing was carried out using memory CD4+ T cells from PBMCs. Subset specified: CD45RA-negative fraction. These receptors all stem from a man aged 18 to 30 in good health. Some clones in this sample may be carry-over from other donors' samples.

The chain links TRBV2 to TRBJ1-5; possible D gene TRBD1, 6 bases. CDR3 length: 15 residues. Germline V CDR1 and CDR2: SNHLY, FYNNEI. Trimming pared 5 bases from V and 2 bases from J, leaving 13 bases between. CDR3 in DNA: TGTGCCAGCAGTCAGGGGATGGGGGGCAATCAGCCCCAGCATTTT. The encoded protein is CASSQGMGGNQPQHF.

The J gene is TRBJ2-7, the V gene TRBV5-4; D is perhaps TRBD1 or TRBD2 (5 bases each). The CDR3 totals 15 residues. Germline lookup yields CDR1 SGHNT and CDR2 YYREEE (reference sequence). Trimming left V 4 bases short and J 2 bases short, with 16 bases between. CDR3 protein: CASSRSGTATYEQYF. The CDR3 region has the DNA TGTGCCAGCAGCCGAAGTGGGACGGCAACCTACGAGCAGTACTTC.

This clone has a single count. The chain combines TRBV29-1 with TRBJ1-1, with 7 bases identical to TRBD1. The CDR3 has 15 amino acids. V was pared by 1 base and J by 5 bases, with 10 bases of the junction left unmatched. Per the germline V gene, CDR1 is SQVTM and CDR2 is ANQGSEA. CDR3 DNA: TGCAGCGTTGAAGTCTTGAGGCCCAGGGGGACTGAAGCTTTCTTT. Translating gives CSVEVLRPRGTEAFF.